This T cell receptor beta chain was obtained from a study of shared clonotypes between healthy human individuals. Repertoires were generated with immunoSEQ multiplex PCR, while TCRdb's copy carries only in-frame clones and drops some. The sample consists of almost 750,000 clones, around 70% of them appearing once. Germline CDR1 reads MNHEY; CDR2 reads SVGAGI. Germline trimming cut 5 bases from V and 4 bases from J; bases unmatched to any gene: 10. This CDR3 is 15 amino acids long. The chain has TRBV6-5 and TRBJ1-1; 7 bases are a match to TRBD1. The receptor was isolated from a woman aged 25 to 39 in good health. Source material: memory CD4+ T cells sorted from blood. The subset denotes: CD45RA-negative fraction. DNA of the CDR3: TGTGCCAGCAGTAAACCGGGACAGCTCCGCACTGAAGCTTTCTTT. Translated, it gives CASSKPGQLRTEAFF.